The 31 T cell receptor beta chains listed next were all sequenced from one sample in a study of T cell repertoires in ileal Crohn's disease. Data came from immunoSEQ multiplex PCR; TCRdb stores just in-frame clones and leaves some out. Among 2,000 to 2,500 clones listed, roughly 77% were seen once. Sequencing used ileal tissue. The receptors originated from an adult with Crohn's disease.

This chain joins TRBV27 and TRBJ1-6; D unresolved. V was trimmed by 5 bases and J by 7 bases, leaving 21 bases between them. CDR3 length equals 17 residues. Germline assignment: CDR1 MNHEY and CDR2 SMNVEV (reference sequence). The CDR3 protein is CASSEIWVGLNNSPLHF. DNA of the CDR3: TGTGCCAGCAGTGAAATTTGGGTTGGACTCAACAATTCACCCCTCCACTTT.

There are a few counts of this clone. CDR3 in DNA: TGTGCCAGCAGCTTGTTTCCCGGGGGATACACCGGGGAGCTGTTTTTT. Translation: CASSLFPGGYTGELFF. This chain joins TRBV7-9 and TRBJ2-2; a weak D match, TRBD2 (6 bases). V gave up 3 bases and J gave up 3 bases, with 14 bases separating them. Germline CDR1 reads SEHNR; CDR2 reads FQNEAQ (reference sequence). This CDR3 has 16 residues.

The chain links TRBV5-1 to TRBJ2-1, with 7 bases lining up with TRBD1. CDR3 length equals 18 residues. Trimming removed 0 bases from V and 4 bases from J; junction bases left unmatched: 13. Germline values: CDR1 SGHRS, CDR2 YFSETQ. The CDR3 DNA reads TGCGCCAGCAGCTTGGCCGGGGTTCCTGGGACAGAATACAATGAGCAGTTCTTC. This codes for CASSLAGVPGTEYNEQFF.

This clone has a handful of counts. The CDR3 nucleotides read TGCAGCGTTGAAGATCGAGCAGGGGCGGATACGCAGTATTTT. This gives the protein CSVEDRAGADTQYF. V gene TRBV29-1 combines with J gene TRBJ2-3; weak D call: TRBD1 (6 bases). CDR3 length: 14 amino acids. Per germline, CDR1 SQVTM and CDR2 ANQGSEA. V shed 0 bases and J shed 6 bases, with 13 bases lying between them.

V usage is TRBV7-3 and J usage is TRBJ2-1, with 8 bases that match TRBD2. CDR1 is SGHTA and CDR2 is FQGTGA in the germline V gene. This CDR3 contains 16 residues. The ends lost 5 bases at V and 4 bases at J; junction bases unmatched: 10. CDR3 DNA sequence: TGTGCCAGCAGCCCGCTCACTAGCGGTCCTTACAATGAGCAGTTCTTC. Amino acids: CASSPLTSGPYNEQFF.

This clone came up once. The chain couples TRBV14 to TRBJ2-1; maybe TRBD2 (7 bases). This CDR3 comprises 15 residues. V gave up 1 base and J gave up 7 bases, with 14 bases separating them. CDR1 and CDR2 from the germline V gene are SGHDN and FVKESK. CDR3 amino acids: CASSQVGGAFNEQFF. The CDR3 DNA reads as TGTGCCAGCAGCCAAGTTGGGGGGGCATTTAATGAGCAGTTCTTC. Combining the CDR3 with reference TRBV14 and TRBJ2-1 gives the whole variable domain EAGVTQFPSHSVIEKGQTVTLRCDPISGHDNLYWYRRVMGKEIKFLLHFVKESKQDESGMPNNRFLAERTGGTYSTLKVQPAELEDSGVYFCASSQVGGAFNEQFFGPGTRLTVL.

The rearrangement uses TRBV5-6 and TRBJ1-1; D is possibly TRBD1 (5 bases). V dropped 7 bases and J dropped 3 bases, with 16 bases sitting between them. CDR1 is SGHDT, CDR2 YYEEEE, per germline. The CDR3 consists of 14 residues. The CDR3 coding sequence is TGTGCCAGCGGTACCAGGGCCTTCCACACTGAAGCTTTCTTT. It codes for CASGTRAFHTEAFF.

J is TRBJ2-3 and V is TRBV9, with 7 bases that match TRBD2. The CDR3 extends over 15 amino acids. Germline lookup yields CDR1 SGDLS and CDR2 YYNGEE. The V and J ends lost 4 bases and 4 bases, in that order; junction bases with no gene match: 9. The CDR3 DNA reads as TGTGCCAGCAGCCTCTTGACTAGCCGTGCAGATACGCAGTATTTT. This codes for CASSLLTSRADTQYF.

The chain has TRBV28 and TRBJ1-6; the D is unclear. The V gene lost 2 bases and the J gene lost 6 bases, with 5 bases spanning the gap. The CDR3 extends over 13 amino acids. Germline V gene data show CDR1 as MDHEN and CDR2 as SYDVKM. In DNA form, the CDR3 reads TGTGCCAGCAGTTTAGGCGGTAATTCACCCCTCCACTTT. This codes for CASSLGGNSPLHF.

The chain joins TRBV18 to TRBJ2-5; D might be TRBD2 (5 bases). The CDR3 runs to 12 residues. CDR1 and CDR2 from the germline V gene are KGHSH and LQKENI. V lost 3 bases, J lost 4 bases, and 6 bases lay in between. The CDR3 region is CASSPAGETQYF. CDR3 in DNA: TGTGCCAGCTCACCGGCGGGAGAGACCCAGTACTTC.

The chain has TRBV7-8 and TRBJ2-7; D is unresolved. The CDR3 consists of 15 residues. Germline CDR1 and CDR2: SGHVS and FQNEAQ. Trimming took off 1 base at V and 0 bases at J, with 10 bases between the two ends. DNA of the CDR3: TGTGCCAGCAGCTTAGTTGGCGGAATCTCCTACGAGCAGTACTTC. Translating gives CASSLVGGISYEQYF.

This clone is labeled as large. The rearrangement joins TRBV2 to TRBJ1-2; 7 bases are shared with TRBD1. From germline, CDR1 is SNHLY and CDR2 FYNNEI. Germline trimming cut 4 bases from V and 1 base from J; bases unmatched to any gene: 15. This CDR3 has 18 residues. The CDR3: CASSAQTTRDSYNYGYTF. The CDR3 DNA sequence: TGTGCCAGCAGTGCACAAACGACCCGGGACAGCTATAACTATGGCTACACCTTC. The entire variable domain, with the rest obtained from reference TRBV2 and TRBJ1-2, is as follows: EPEVTQTPSHQVTQMGQEVILRCVPISNHLYFYWYRQILGQKVEFLVSFYNNEISEKSEIFDDQFSVERPDGSNFTLKIRSTKLEDSAMYFCASSAQTTRDSYNYGYTFGSGTRLTVV.

The chain employs TRBV19 and TRBJ1-2; D uncertain. Germline V gene lookup returns CDR1 LNHDA and CDR2 SQIVND (reference sequence). The CDR3 extends over 13 amino acids. The V and J ends lost 6 bases and 2 bases respectively, with 10 bases between them. DNA for the CDR3: TGTGCCAGTAGCTTTGCGGGAAACTATGGCTACACCTTC. This translates into CASSFAGNYGYTF.

This chain connects TRBV7-2 to TRBJ2-7, with 9 positions matching TRBD1. Looked up from germline, CDR1 is SGHTA and CDR2 is FQGNSA. J gave up 5 bases and V 5 bases, and 13 bases lay outside the gene matches. The CDR3 runs to 16 residues. The CDR3: CASSNHRSGQGDEQYF. The CDR3, as DNA: TGTGCCAGCAGCAACCACCGTTCGGGACAGGGTGACGAGCAGTACTTC.

This clone was seen once. The genes are TRBV28 and TRBJ2-7, with 7 nucleotides matching TRBD1. J gave up 0 bases and V 1 base, and 3 bases lay outside the gene matches. Germline V gene data show CDR1 as MDHEN and CDR2 as SYDVKM. The CDR3 runs to 15 residues. CDR3 residues: CASSLSHRGSYEQYV. In DNA, the CDR3 is TGTGCCAGCAGTTTATCCCACAGGGGCTCCTACGAGCAGTACGTC.

V and J are TRBV19 and TRBJ1-2; the match to TRBD1 covers 7 bases. The CDR3 sequence is 18 residues long. V trimming: 5 bases; J trimming: 4 bases; junction bases outside the gene matches: 19. Germline values: CDR1 LNHDA, CDR2 SQIVND (reference sequence). The CDR3 region has the DNA TGTGCCAGTAGTCCACAGGAAGGGGGCGCTTTAAGTAGCTATGGCTACACCTTC. It is translated as CASSPQEGGALSSYGYTF.

The chain has TRBV7-8 and TRBJ2-1; 8 bases line up with TRBD2. Germline CDR1 reads SGHVS; CDR2 reads FQNEAQ. There are 16 residues in the CDR3. J gave up 16 bases and V 5 bases, and 22 bases lay outside the gene matches. The CDR3 sequence: CASSLGPPQTSEASFF. As DNA, the CDR3 is TGTGCCAGCAGCCTGGGGCCCCCTCAGACTAGCGAGGCGTCCTTCTTC.

The rearrangement uses TRBV9 and TRBJ1-4, with D perhaps matching TRBD1 (6 bases). The CDR3 length is 15 residues. Germline V gives CDR1 SGDLS, CDR2 YYNGEE. The V end was cut by 4 bases, the J end by 5 bases, with 15 bases between. The CDR3, as DNA: TGTGCCAGCAGCATGCGGACAGATAAGAATGAAAAACTGTTTTTT. Protein product: CASSMRTDKNEKLFF.

V usage is TRBV30 and J usage is TRBJ2-3; tentatively, D is TRBD2 (6 bases). Trimming removed 5 bases from V and 6 bases from J, with 15 bases in between. This CDR3 has 13 residues. The germline gives CDR1 GTSNPN, CDR2 SVGIG (reference sequence). In DNA form, the CDR3 reads TGTGCCTGGCAGCGGGCCCACCGGGATACGCAGTATTTT. Amino acids: CAWQRAHRDTQYF. The variable domain in full, completed from reference TRBV30 and TRBJ2-3, reads SQTIHQWPATLVQPVGSPLSLECTVEGTSNPNLYWYRQAAGRGLQLLFYSVGIGQISSEVPQNLSASRPQDRQFILSSKKLLLSDSGFYLCAWQRAHRDTQYFGPGTRLTVL.

This clone was recorded once. CDR3: CASSIRVLHLAGGPLPSSYNEQFF. The CDR3 DNA follows: TGTGCCAGCAGCATCCGAGTACTACACCTAGCGGGGGGGCCTTTGCCAAGCTCCTACAATGAGCAGTTCTTC. The V call is TRBV21-1, the J call TRBJ2-1; the table assigns TRBD2, which was not confirmed against the DNA. TRBV21-1 is a pseudogene segment. This CDR3 is 24 amino acids long.

The V call is TRBV6-6, the J call TRBJ1-1; D is unresolved. V was pared by 6 bases and J by 1 base, with 9 bases between. Germline V gene sequence: CDR1 MNHNY, CDR2 SVGAGI (reference sequence). This CDR3 is built from 13 residues. DNA for the CDR3: TGTGCCAGCAGCTTAACAGAGAACACTGAAGCTTTCTTT. It yields the protein CASSLTENTEAFF.

The V call is TRBV5-4, the J call TRBJ2-7, with 10 bases that match TRBD2. The germline gives CDR1 SGHNT, CDR2 YYREEE (reference sequence). V lost 0 bases, J lost 6 bases, and 3 bases stayed unmatched. The CDR3 sequence is 14 residues long. The DNA for the CDR3 is TGTGCCAGCAGCTTGGGAGTAGCGGGAGGCGAGCAGTACTTC. It specifies CASSLGVAGGEQYF.

The V call is TRBV21-1, the J call TRBJ2-7; the table's D call TRBD1 went unverified against the DNA. TRBV21-1 corresponds to a pseudogene. This CDR3 is 16 amino acids long. The CDR3 loop reads CASSKGKQGVSYEQYV. CDR3 nucleotide sequence: TGTGCCAGCAGCAAAGGAAAACAGGGGGTTTCCTACGAGCAGTACGTC.

The chain couples TRBV27 to TRBJ2-1, with 15 bases identical to TRBD2. V shed 2 bases, J shed 9 bases, and the junction held 8 bases outside the gene matches. The CDR3 contains 17 residues. Germline V gene data show CDR1 as MNHEY and CDR2 as SMNVEV (reference sequence). CDR3: CASSLGMGLAGGIEQFF. CDR3 nucleotide sequence: TGTGCCAGCAGTTTAGGGATGGGACTAGCGGGAGGTATTGAGCAGTTCTTC.

J is TRBJ1-2 and V is TRBV19, with 11 nucleotides matching TRBD1. This CDR3 is built from 15 residues. Germline CDR1 is LNHDA and CDR2 is SQIVND (reference sequence). Trimming took 4 bases from V and 4 from J; bases not matched to a gene: 5. For the CDR3, the DNA is TGTGCCAGTAGTACATGGACAGGGGGCGGCTATGGCTACACCTTC. The encoded protein is CASSTWTGGGYGYTF.

The gene calls are TRBV11-3 and TRBJ2-2, with D possibly being TRBD2 (6 bases). Germline V lookup: CDR1 SGHNT, CDR2 YENEEA. Trimming pared 5 bases from V and 0 bases from J, leaving 13 bases between. The CDR3 is 16 amino acids. CDR3 protein: CASSPGLPANTGELFF. The CDR3 nucleotides read TGTGCCAGCAGCCCAGGACTACCTGCGAACACCGGGGAGCTGTTTTTT.

This clone was counted only a few times. The chain employs TRBV5-1 and TRBJ1-2; 7 positions match TRBD1. With V trimmed by 4 bases and J by 4 bases, 7 bases remained unmatched. CDR1 and CDR2 from the germline V gene are SGHRS and YFSETQ. CDR3 size: 14 residues. The CDR3 region is CASSTQGPAYGYTF. In nucleotides, the CDR3 is TGCGCCAGCAGCACACAGGGGCCCGCCTATGGCTACACCTTC. Full variable domain (remainder filled in from reference TRBV5-1 and TRBJ1-2): KAGVTQTPRYLIKTRGQQVTLSCSPISGHRSVSWYQQTPGQGLQFLFEYFSETQRNKGNFPGRFSGRQFSNSRSEMNVSTLELGDSALYLCASSTQGPAYGYTFGSGTRLTVV.

J is TRBJ2-3 and V is TRBV4-3, with 12 bases fitting TRBD2. The junction had 5 bases not matched to a gene; V was cut back by 1 base and J by 0 bases. The CDR3 sequence is 18 residues long. The V gene's germline CDR1 is LGHNA and CDR2 YSLEER. CDR3 in DNA: TGCGCCAGCAGCCAAGCTCGGACTAGCGGGGCTAGCACAGATACGCAGTATTTT. Translated, it gives CASSQARTSGASTDTQYF.

Comments on this clone: An end of the junction does not agree with germline; a read error may underlie this. The chain carries TRBV7-7 and TRBJ1-3; D call uncertain. CDR1 SSHAT and CDR2 FNYEAQ come from the germline V gene (reference sequence). CDR3 length: 14 residues. The CDR3 protein is CASSPTVSGNTIYF. The CDR3 nucleotides read TGTGCTAGCAGCCCAACAGTATCTGGAAACACCATATATTTT.

The gene calls are TRBV6-1 and TRBJ2-1; D is unclear. Germline values: CDR1 MNHNS, CDR2 SASEGT. The CDR3 runs to 14 residues. Trimming removed 8 bases at V and 0 bases at J, with 11 bases between. CDR3 sequence (DNA): TGTGCCAGCGAGGTCAGAAGCTCCTACAATGAGCAGTTCTTC. Translating gives CASEVRSSYNEQFF.

This chain connects TRBV11-2 to TRBJ2-2; TRBD2 agrees at 14 bases. CDR1 and CDR2 from the germline V gene are SGHAT and FQNNGV. The CDR3 is made up of 18 amino acids. V was clipped by 5 bases and J by 4 bases; unmatched bases: 9. The DNA for the CDR3 is TGTGCCAGCAGCCGACTAGCGGGAGGGCCGAGAGGCACCGGGGAGCTGTTTTTT. Its translation is CASSRLAGGPRGTGELFF.